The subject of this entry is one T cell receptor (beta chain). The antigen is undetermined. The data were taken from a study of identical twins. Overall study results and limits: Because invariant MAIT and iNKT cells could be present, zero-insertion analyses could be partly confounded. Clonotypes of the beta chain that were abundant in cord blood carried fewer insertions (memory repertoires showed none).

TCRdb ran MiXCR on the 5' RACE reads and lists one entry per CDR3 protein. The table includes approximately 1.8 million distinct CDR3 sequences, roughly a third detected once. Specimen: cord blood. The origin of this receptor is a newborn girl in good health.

The CDR3 loop is CASRGSGRSSYEQFF. The CDR3 DNA reads as TGTGCCAGCAGGGGGAGCGGCCGAAGCTCCTACGAGCAGTTCTTC. The gene calls are TRBV6-6 and TRBJ2-1; D may be TRBD2 (5 bases). CDR3 size: 15 residues. CDR1 and CDR2 from the germline V gene are MNHNY and SVGAGI (reference sequence). V was clipped by 6 bases and J by 10 bases, with 22 bases between them.